This T cell receptor beta chain was recorded in a study of blood T cell repertoires in COVID-19. Using immunoSEQ multiplex PCR, the repertoire was profiled, and TCRdb retains in-frame clones only, with some absent. The sample lists over 130,000 clones; 82% were seen once. After removal of 6 bases from V and 10 bases from J, the junction contained 12 bases not matched to a gene. Germline V gene lookup returns CDR1 KGHSH and CDR2 LQKENI. The CDR3 runs to 15 residues. This chain uses TRBV18 with TRBJ2-1; TRBD1 agrees at 10 bases. The sample consisted of peripheral blood. This clonotype was obtained from a woman older than 75 with acute or convalescent COVID-19. CDR3 sequence: CASSPGDRGFGEQFF. CDR3 DNA: TGTGCCAGCTCCCCTGGGGACAGGGGTTTCGGGGAGCAGTTCTTC. Together with reference TRBV18 and TRBJ2-1, the CDR3 gives the full variable domain: NAGVMQNPRHLVRRRGQEARLRCSPMKGHSHVYWYRQLPEEGLKFMVYLQKENIIDESGMPKERFSAEFPKEGPSILRIQQVVRGDSAAYFCASSPGDRGFGEQFFGPGTRLTVL.